The 27 T cell receptor beta chains below all came from one sample that was sequenced in a study of regulatory T cells in long-lasting Graves disease. Investigators prepared the TCR beta libraries by applying iRepertoire HTBI primers and Arm-PCR of CDR3 regions. MiXCR, applied by TCRdb to the multiplex PCR reads, yields one record per CDR3 protein. The sample holds 440,000 or so distinct CDR3 sequences, 15% to 20% seen once. Indicated time point: newly diagnosed GD, antithyroid drugs for less than 3 months. The TCR library was made from RNA extracted from PBMCs. Separately, the same data were catalogued under a study of T cells in Graves' hyperthyroidism and ophthalmopathy.

The sample was peripheral blood mononuclear cells (PBMCs), taken at new diagnosis, from a patient treated with antithyroid drugs. These receptors were taken from a woman aged 25 to 39 with Graves disease.

Only a few counts were recorded for this clonotype. CDR3 DNA sequence: TGCGCCAGCAGTGAAGGACAGGGGTCCTCCTACGAGCAGTACTTC. Its protein product is CASSEGQGSSYEQYF. The V gene is TRBV10-2, the J gene TRBJ2-7, with TRBD1 matching over 9 bases. This CDR3 comprises 15 residues. V lost 3 bases, J lost 0 bases, and 3 bases stayed unmatched. Germline CDR1 reads WSHSY; CDR2 reads SAAADI.

Ten or more counts support this clonotype. This chain connects TRBV24-1 to TRBJ2-3; D might be TRBD1 (6 bases). The CDR3 covers 15 residues. Deletions cut 4 bases from V and 0 bases from J, with 10 bases between. Germline assignment: CDR1 KGHDR and CDR2 SFDVKD. The CDR3 coding sequence is TGTGCCACCAGTGAGGACAGCACTAGCACAGATACGCAGTATTTT. Protein: CATSEDSTSTDTQYF.

With respect to this clonotype: With only one base between it and a far larger clone, this is likely a read error. The V gene is TRBV28, the J gene TRBJ2-5, with 9 bases fitting TRBD2. Trimming at V came to 5 bases and at J to 11 bases, leaving 18 bases not matched to a gene. The CDR3 spans 16 residues. CDR1 and CDR2 (germline): MDHEN, SYDVKM. This chain's CDR3 is CASSATSGRRYNEQYF. CDR3 coding DNA: TGTGCCAGCAGTGCGACTAGCGGAAGACGGTACAATGAGCAGTACTTC.

This clonotype was picked up many times. This chain connects TRBV20-1 to TRBJ2-1; tentatively, D is TRBD1 or TRBD2 (6 bases each). V lost 7 bases to trimming and J lost 6 bases, with 16 bases between them. From germline, CDR1 is DFQATT and CDR2 SNEGSKA (reference sequence). The CDR3 is 13 amino acids. The CDR3: CSVKRKGGNEQFF. The CDR3 coding sequence is TGCAGTGTAAAGAGGAAGGGGGGCAATGAGCAGTTCTTC.

In the case of this clonotype: With only one base between it and a far larger clone, this is likely a read error. J is TRBJ2-1 and V is TRBV11-2; TRBD2 matches 7 bases. The CDR3 is made up of 15 amino acids. Germline V CDR1 and CDR2: SGHAT, FQNNGV. CDR3 protein: CASSLGDYPDNDQFF. The CDR3 nucleotides are TGTGCCAGCAGCTTAGGGGACTACCCCGACAATGACCAGTTCTTC.

This rearrangement joins TRBV9 to TRBJ2-3; TRBD2 is a possible D gene (5 bases). The germline CDR1 and CDR2 sequences are SGDLS and YYNGEE. The V end lost 1 base, the J end lost 4 bases, and 16 bases lay between the germline ends. This CDR3 has 16 residues. This chain's CDR3 is CASSVSGLGASDTQYF. The CDR3, as DNA: TGTGCCAGCAGCGTATCGGGTTTGGGAGCGTCAGATACGCAGTATTTT.

The chain uses TRBV3-1 and TRBJ2-3, with D perhaps TRBD2 (6 bases). Germline assignment: CDR1 LGHDT and CDR2 YNNKEL (reference sequence). The CDR3 is 14 residues long. The V end lost 6 bases, the J end lost 8 bases, and 18 bases lay between the germline ends. The CDR3, as DNA: TGTGCCAGCAGTCAACCTGGACTACCCTTTACGCAGTATTTT. Translated: CASSQPGLPFTQYF.

This clonotype has a handful of counts. A single base separates this from a much larger clone, so it may be a read error. The chain links TRBV12-3 or TRBV12-4 to TRBJ1-2; D is perhaps TRBD1 (6 bases). Trimming stripped 2 bases from V and 9 bases from J, with 13 bases between. This CDR3 is built from 13 residues. CDR3 region: CASSLRAGDSYTF. CDR3 nucleotide sequence: TGTGCCAGCAGTTTAAGGGCAGGGGATAGCTACACCTTC.

This sequence joins TRBV24-1 and TRBJ2-2; perhaps TRBD1 as D (6 bases). This CDR3 is built from 13 residues. Trimming took 5 bases from V and 8 from J, leaving 11 bases between them. CDR1 is KGHDR, CDR2 SFDVKD, per germline. The CDR3 loop reads CATSGTDRGELFF. The CDR3, as DNA: TGTGCCACCAGTGGAACCGACAGGGGGGAGCTGTTTTTT.

Note on this clonotype: Likely a read error: the CDR3 ends without its conserved phenylalanine or tryptophan. The limits of the CDR3 on the DNA are not certain, so only TCRdb's listed CDR3 is given. The chain combines TRBV28 with TRBJ1-2. Germline-derived CDR1 and CDR2 are MDHEN and SYDVKM. The CDR3 comprises 11 residues, both ends counted. The chain's CDR3 is CASSSANGRNL.

CDR3 sequence: CATRTTGIRNEQFF. The CDR3 DNA reads TGTGCCACCAGAACGACAGGGATTCGCAATGAGCAGTTCTTC. This chain joins TRBV15 and TRBJ2-1, with TRBD1 identical over 7 bases. V gave up 6 bases and J gave up 6 bases; unmatched junction bases: 8. The length of the CDR3 is 14 residues. The germline CDR1 and CDR2 sequences are LNHNV and YYDKDF (reference sequence).

At least ten counts were recorded for this clonotype. The chain uses TRBV7-8 and TRBJ2-5; D unresolved. Trimming shortened V by 5 bases and J by 4 bases, and 11 bases separated the two germline ends. Germline assignment: CDR1 SGHVS and CDR2 FQNEAQ. The CDR3 is 13 amino acids. The CDR3 reads CASSRIGGETQYF. The CDR3, as DNA: TGTGCCAGCAGCCGGATAGGCGGAGAGACCCAGTACTTC.

On this clonotype itself: It may be a read error: a sequence one base away is much more abundant. V is TRBV12-3 or TRBV12-4 and J is TRBJ2-3; D is uncertain. This CDR3 contains 14 residues. The CDR3 DNA is TGTGCCAGCAGTTTATCCATACGCGCAGATATGCAGTATTTT. Protein sequence: CASSLSIRADMQYF.

DNA of the CDR3: TGTGCCAGCAGCGGGGCGGGAGCCCCCTCCTACGAGCAGTACTTC. Protein sequence: CASSGAGAPSYEQYF. This sequence joins TRBV28 and TRBJ2-7; the match to TRBD2 covers 7 bases. The CDR3 sequence is 15 residues long. Looked up from germline, CDR1 is MDHEN and CDR2 is SYDVKM. The V segment lost 6 bases and the J segment 0 bases; nucleotides outside the gene matches: 8.

The sample holds one count of this clonotype. This rearrangement joins TRBV12-3 or TRBV12-4 to TRBJ1-1, with D possibly being TRBD1 (6 bases). Trimming stripped 3 bases from V and 3 bases from J, with 11 bases between. The CDR3 covers 14 residues. CDR3 amino acids: CASSLTGTYTEAFF. Here the CDR3 DNA reads TGTGCCAGCAGTTTGACAGGAACTTACACTGAAGCTTTCTTT.

This clonotype appeared a few times. The chain has TRBV7-2 and TRBJ1-5; tentative D call: TRBD1 (5 bases). The germline gives CDR1 SGHTA, CDR2 FQGNSA. This CDR3 contains 15 residues. V shed 3 bases and J shed 7 bases, with 16 bases lying between them. CDR3 nucleotide sequence: TGTGCCAGCAGCTTGAGCAGGGAGGATTGGCAGCCCCAGCATTTT. It translates to CASSLSREDWQPQHF.

This clonotype was detected many times. V and J are TRBV2 and TRBJ2-7; a weak D match, TRBD2 (5 bases). From germline, CDR1 is SNHLY and CDR2 FYNNEI. The germline V and J ends were trimmed by 8 bases and 3 bases, with 8 bases remaining between them. There are 11 residues in the CDR3. The CDR3 DNA is TGTGCCAGCTTCGGAGGCTACGAGCAGTACTTC. Protein product: CASFGGYEQYF.

This clonotype has ten or more counts. This chain joins TRBV20-1 and TRBJ2-7, with D possibly being TRBD2 (5 bases). The V end lost 3 bases, the J end lost 11 bases, and 20 bases lay between the germline ends. The germline V gene has CDR1 DFQATT and CDR2 SNEGSKA (reference sequence). The CDR3 contains 13 residues. CDR3 loop: CSASQANLLREYF. The CDR3 bases are TGCAGTGCTAGCCAAGCAAACCTTCTGAGGGAGTACTTC.

This clonotype was recorded many times. The chain has TRBV2 and TRBJ1-5, with a possible D match to TRBD1 (6 bases). This CDR3 comprises 12 residues. In germline, CDR1 is SNHLY, CDR2 FYNNEI. Between the trimmed V and J ends, which lost 9 bases and 9 bases, there was a span of 15 bases. CDR3 nucleotides: TGTGCCAGTCGACAGGCCGCATCGCCCCAGCATTTT. It codes for CASRQAASPQHF.

This clonotype was seen many times. V gene TRBV28 combines with J gene TRBJ2-3; D is uncertain. Trimming took 5 bases from V and 4 from J, leaving 13 bases between them. The CDR3 length is 14 residues. Germline values: CDR1 MDHEN, CDR2 SYDVKM. The DNA for the CDR3 is TGTGCCAGCAGTCCGGGCCCAGCCCCAGATACGCAGTATTTT. Encoded protein: CASSPGPAPDTQYF.

This clonotype has at least ten counts. The chain couples TRBV29-1 to TRBJ1-5; D is perhaps TRBD1 (5 bases). The V gene's germline CDR1 is SQVTM and CDR2 ANQGSEA. This CDR3 has 13 residues. The V gene lost 1 base and the J gene lost 9 bases, with 13 bases spanning the gap. CDR3 loop: CSVEVGSGGPQHF. The CDR3 nucleotides are TGCAGCGTTGAAGTGGGAAGTGGGGGGCCCCAGCATTTT.

This clonotype was found a few times. The chain recombines TRBV27 with TRBJ1-1; D is possibly TRBD1 (5 bases). This CDR3 spans 16 amino acids. V was trimmed by 0 bases and J by 1 base, leaving 12 bases between them. Germline V CDR1 and CDR2: MNHEY, SMNVEV (reference sequence). The CDR3 DNA follows: TGTGCCAGCAGTTTATCGGGGGGGGTGTGGAACACTGAAGCTTTCTTT. It yields the protein CASSLSGGVWNTEAFF.

Ten or more counts support this clonotype. The chain is built from TRBV3-1 and TRBJ1-1, with D uncertain. Deletions cut 9 bases from V and 1 base from J, with 9 bases between. The CDR3 is made up of 12 amino acids. Germline CDR1 and CDR2: LGHDT and YNNKEL (reference sequence). Written as DNA, the CDR3 is TGTGCCAGTTCACATGCGAACACTGAAGCTTTCTTT. The encoded protein is CASSHANTEAFF.

This chain joins TRBV6-5 and TRBJ2-2; no definite D call. V dropped 2 bases and J dropped 3 bases, with 4 bases sitting between them. The CDR3 consists of 13 residues. Germline CDR1 and CDR2: MNHEY and SVGAGI. The CDR3 sequence is CASSYRHTGELFF. CDR3 nucleotides: TGTGCCAGCAGTTACAGGCACACCGGGGAGCTGTTTTTT.

This clonotype was found many times. The rearrangement joins TRBV20-1 to TRBJ1-1; 8 nucleotides line up with TRBD1. Germline V lookup: CDR1 DFQATT, CDR2 SNEGSKA (reference sequence). The V and J ends lost 6 bases and 1 base, in that order; junction bases with no gene match: 7. This CDR3 region has 14 residues. The CDR3 DNA sequence: TGCAGTGCACGGACAGGGTTCGGGAACACTGAAGCTTTCTTT. Amino acids: CSARTGFGNTEAFF.

The chain employs TRBV28 and TRBJ1-5; D call uncertain. Germline V gene sequence: CDR1 MDHEN, CDR2 SYDVKM. The V end was cut by 6 bases, the J end by 5 bases, with 11 bases between. CDR3 size: 13 residues. This CDR3 is CASRSPTHQPQHF. CDR3 bases: TGTGCCAGCAGATCACCGACACATCAGCCCCAGCATTTT.

Only a few counts were recorded for this clonotype. This sequence joins TRBV29-1 and TRBJ1-1, with TRBD1 matching over 9 bases. CDR1 SQVTM and CDR2 ANQGSEA come from the germline V gene. This CDR3 region has 15 residues. V gave up 3 bases and J gave up 4 bases; unmatched junction bases: 9. In nucleotides, the CDR3 is TGCAGCGTTGATCTTGGGGACAGGGCGGTCACTGAAGCTTTCTTT. Its translation: CSVDLGDRAVTEAFF. Full variable domain (missing parts from reference TRBV29-1 and TRBJ1-1): SAVISQKPSRDICQRGTSLTIQCQVDSQVTMMFWYRQQPGQSLTLIATANQGSEATYESGFVIDKFPISRPNLTFSTLTVSNMSPEDSSIYLCSVDLGDRAVTEAFFGQGTRLTVV.